This T cell receptor beta chain was retrieved from a study of Graves' ophthalmopathy and Graves' hyperthyroidism. The CDR3 covers 15 residues. Germline V gene lookup returns CDR1 SGHVS and CDR2 FQNEAQ. V lost 4 bases to trimming and J lost 6 bases, with 18 bases between them. This clonotype was observed at least ten times. Using RNA transcripts, the TCR beta CDR3 regions were amplified. RT-PCR in the first round used HTBI primers; a second-round multiplex PCR followed. TCRdb fed the multiplex PCR reads into MiXCR, producing one record per CDR3 protein. Counted here are about 370,000 distinct CDR3 sequences, around 16% occurring once; the ten biggest clones make up roughly 1.5%.

This sequence was found in a woman between 18 and 29 years old with Graves' ophthalmopathy. The V gene is TRBV7-8, the J gene TRBJ1-1; D is unclear. Material: peripheral blood. This CDR3 reads CASSSRRDLDAEAFF. As DNA, the CDR3 is TGTGCCAGCAGCTCGAGGCGAGACTTAGACGCTGAAGCTTTCTTT. The full variable domain, in which reference TRBV7-8 and TRBJ1-1 provide the parts outside the CDR3, is GAGVSQSPRYKVAKRGQDVALRCDPISGHVSLFWYQQALGQGPEFLTYFQNEAQLDKSGLPSDRFFAERPEGSVSTLKIQRTQQEDSAVYLCASSSRRDLDAEAFFGQGTRLTVV.